This TCR beta chain was recovered during a study of blood T cell repertoires in COVID-19 (TCRdb year 2020). Concerning the study at large: Samples covering the acute and convalescent phases of COVID-19 were provided by collaborators in the United States, Italy and Spain. The samples were drawn from two sources: the first 160 participants of the ongoing ImmuneRACE study, and some 1,300 subjects contributed by 6 global collaborators. The prospective study material was composed of cDNA or gDNA derived from T cells, B-cell-depleted T cells, or PBMCs. Deeply sampled blood TCRbeta repertoires from subjects exposed to, actively infected with, or recovered from COVID-19 were included in the dataset. Where available, HLA class I and class II types were obtained from metadata supplied by the sample provider rather than from assay-based typing. The sample metadata nearly always contained a de-identified subject ID, COVID-19 status, age in years and sex. The repertoires were made available in a free public database intended to serve as a resource for research on the immune response to SARS-CoV-2.

Points on this clone: The antigen it recognizes is unknown. No much larger clonotype is one base removed from it; base qualities were not supplied.

A second Seattle source provided samples from volunteer blood donors who had recovered from COVID-19. The collaborating institutions used their own protocols to collect whole blood in K2EDTA tubes. For TCRbeta analysis, collaborator samples were shipped as frozen whole blood, as isolated PBMCs, or as DNA extracted from either sample type. TCRbeta CDR3 regions were amplified from genomic DNA by means of the immunoSEQ Assay, a bias-controlled multiplex PCR. The original pipeline was this. Nucleated cell counts per sample were estimated from amplification of reference gene primers within the assay. To quantify the absolute abundance of each unique TCRbeta CDR3 rearrangement, sequence reads were collapsed and filtered. For each sample, productive Simpson clonality was calculated by taking the square root of Simpson's diversity index across productive rearrangements. The table comes from immuneACCESS by way of TCRdb, which keeps in-frame sequences with V and J called. Part of the clones is missing from these tables; in studies checked, under half for an unresolved V gene and the rest for unknown reasons. V and J calls and clone size follow that table, whereas D and trimming were derived from the DNA. Across this sample there are about 240,000 clones, with approximately 83% seen only once. The ten largest clones represent around 2% of the sample.

The CDR3 sequence holds 14 residues, the cysteine and phenylalanine included. The entry retains the CDR3 DNA only, 42 bases that are in frame from base 1. CDR1 and CDR2 (SGHNT, YYREEE) derive from the germline V gene (reference sequence). Compared with germline, V lacks 4 bases and J lacks 6 bases; bases without a gene match: 5. Findings and caveats that apply to the study as a whole: How much clinical and demographic metadata was included differed by source and by participant, and the metadata was provided uncurated.

This clonotype was sampled from a man aged 25 to 45 who had recovered from COVID-19. Sequenced: peripheral blood. The chain is assembled from TRBV5-4 and TRBJ2-1; the central 9 bases match TRBD2. The CDR3 loop reads CASSRTSASNEQFF. The DNA reads as follows: TGTGCCAGCAGCCGGACTAGCGCCAGCAATGAGCAGTTCTTC.